The text below deals with one TCR beta chain. The antigen remains undetermined. This table comes from immunoSEQ multiplex PCR, and its TCRdb copy is limited to in-frame clones, with some not included. The table shows a few thousand clones, with roughly 80% occurring only once. The sample comes from a study of OX40 agonist ivuxolimab in advanced cancers. General study points: Partial responders at 0.1-3.0 mg/kg showed near-lowest clonal expansion.

Sampling times: baseline, cycle 4 day 1, cycle 7 day 1. Sequenced material: CD4+ or CD8+ T cells sorted from blood, taken in a trial of the OX40 agonist ivuxolimab. The sequence was obtained from an adult with an advanced solid tumor such as melanoma, head and neck, liver or kidney cancer.

Here the CDR3 reads CASSRLDASSYNSPLHF. The CDR3 DNA is TGTGCCAGCAGTCGATTGGACGCGAGCTCCTATAATTCACCCCTCCACTTT. The chain uses TRBV2 and TRBJ1-6, with unresolved D. V lost 5 bases and J 0 bases, leaving 14 bases between the germline ends. The CDR3 is made up of 17 amino acids. In germline, CDR1 is SNHLY, CDR2 FYNNEI.